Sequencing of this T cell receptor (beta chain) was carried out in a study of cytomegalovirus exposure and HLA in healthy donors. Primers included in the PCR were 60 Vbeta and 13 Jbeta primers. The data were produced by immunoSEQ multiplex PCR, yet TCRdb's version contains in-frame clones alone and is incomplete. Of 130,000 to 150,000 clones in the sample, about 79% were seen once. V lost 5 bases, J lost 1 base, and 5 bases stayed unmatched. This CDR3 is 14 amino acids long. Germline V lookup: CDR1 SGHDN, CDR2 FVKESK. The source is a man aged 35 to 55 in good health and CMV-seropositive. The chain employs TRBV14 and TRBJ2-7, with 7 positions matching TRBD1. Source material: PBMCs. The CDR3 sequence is CASSRYRGSYEQYF. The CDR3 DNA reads TGTGCCAGCAGCAGATACAGGGGATCCTACGAGCAGTACTTC.